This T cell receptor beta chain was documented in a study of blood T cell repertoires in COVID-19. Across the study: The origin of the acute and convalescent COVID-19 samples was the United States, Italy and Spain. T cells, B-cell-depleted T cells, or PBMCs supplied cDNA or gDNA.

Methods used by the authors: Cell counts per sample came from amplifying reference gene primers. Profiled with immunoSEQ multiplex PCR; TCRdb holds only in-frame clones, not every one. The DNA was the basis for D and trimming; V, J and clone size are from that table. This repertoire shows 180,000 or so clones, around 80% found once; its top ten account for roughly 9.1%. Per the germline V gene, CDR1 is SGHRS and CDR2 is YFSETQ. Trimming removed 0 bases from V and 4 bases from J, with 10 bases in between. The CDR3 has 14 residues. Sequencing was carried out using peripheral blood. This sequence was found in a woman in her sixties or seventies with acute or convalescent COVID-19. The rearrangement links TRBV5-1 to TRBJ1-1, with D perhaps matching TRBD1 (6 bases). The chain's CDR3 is CASSLVQGPTEAFF. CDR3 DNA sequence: TGCGCCAGCAGCTTGGTACAGGGCCCCACTGAAGCTTTCTTT.